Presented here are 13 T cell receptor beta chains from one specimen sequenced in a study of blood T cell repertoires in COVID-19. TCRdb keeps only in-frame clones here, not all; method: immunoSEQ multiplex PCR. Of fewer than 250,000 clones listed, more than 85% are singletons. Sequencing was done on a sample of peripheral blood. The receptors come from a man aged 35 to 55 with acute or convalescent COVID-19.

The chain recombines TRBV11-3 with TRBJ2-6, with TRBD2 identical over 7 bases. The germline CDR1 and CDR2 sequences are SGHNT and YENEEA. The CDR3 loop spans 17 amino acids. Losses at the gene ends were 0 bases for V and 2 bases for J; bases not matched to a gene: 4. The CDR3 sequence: CASSLDLGGTGANVLTF. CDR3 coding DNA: TGTGCCAGCAGCTTAGATTTGGGAGGGACTGGGGCCAACGTCCTGACTTTC. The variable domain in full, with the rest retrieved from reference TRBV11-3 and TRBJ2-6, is EAGVVQSPRYKIIEKKQPVAFWCNPISGHNTLYWYLQNLGQGPELLIRYENEEAVDDSQLPKDRFSAERLKGVDSTLKIQPAELGDSAVYLCASSLDLGGTGANVLTFGAGSRLTVL.

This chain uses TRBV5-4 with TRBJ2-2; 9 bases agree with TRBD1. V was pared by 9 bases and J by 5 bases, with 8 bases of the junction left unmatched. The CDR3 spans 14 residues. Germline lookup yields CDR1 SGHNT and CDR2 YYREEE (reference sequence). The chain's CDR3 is CATNRDRDTGELFF. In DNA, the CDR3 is TGTGCCACCAACCGGGACAGGGATACCGGGGAGCTGTTTTTT.

The CDR3 loop is CASSRKEGGELFF. CDR3 nucleotide sequence: TGTGCCAGCAGTCGCAAAGAGGGCGGGGAGCTGTTTTTT. V and J are TRBV7-6 and TRBJ2-2, with D possibly being TRBD2 (5 bases). Between the trimmed V and J ends, which lost 6 bases and 7 bases, there was a span of 12 bases. This CDR3 has 13 residues. Germline V CDR1 and CDR2: SGHVS, FNYEAQ.

CDR3 sequence reads: CASRGRGTANEKLFF. CDR3 bases: TGTGCCAGCAGGGGGCGGGGGACGGCTAATGAAAAACTGTTTTTT. V is TRBV6-5 and J is TRBJ1-4; possible D gene TRBD1, 5 bases. V was cut by 6 bases and J by 3 bases, with 14 bases left in between. There are 15 residues in the CDR3. Germline-derived CDR1 and CDR2 are MNHEY and SVGAGI.

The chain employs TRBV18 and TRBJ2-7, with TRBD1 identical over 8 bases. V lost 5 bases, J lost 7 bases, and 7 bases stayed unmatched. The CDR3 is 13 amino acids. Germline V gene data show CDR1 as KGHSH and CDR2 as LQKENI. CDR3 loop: CASSSGTGGEQYF. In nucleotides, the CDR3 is TGTGCCAGCTCATCCGGGACAGGTGGAGAGCAGTACTTC. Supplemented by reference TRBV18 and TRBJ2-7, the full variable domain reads NAGVMQNPRHLVRRRGQEARLRCSPMKGHSHVYWYRQLPEEGLKFMVYLQKENIIDESGMPKERFSAEFPKEGPSILRIQQVVRGDSAAYFCASSSGTGGEQYFGPGTRLTVT.

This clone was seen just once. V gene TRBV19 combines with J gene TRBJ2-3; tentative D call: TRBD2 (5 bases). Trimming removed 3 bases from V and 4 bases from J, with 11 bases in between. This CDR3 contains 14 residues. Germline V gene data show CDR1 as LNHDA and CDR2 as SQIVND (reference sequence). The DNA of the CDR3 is TGTGCCAGTAGTATTGACGGGAAGGCAGATACGCAGTATTTT. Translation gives CASSIDGKADTQYF.

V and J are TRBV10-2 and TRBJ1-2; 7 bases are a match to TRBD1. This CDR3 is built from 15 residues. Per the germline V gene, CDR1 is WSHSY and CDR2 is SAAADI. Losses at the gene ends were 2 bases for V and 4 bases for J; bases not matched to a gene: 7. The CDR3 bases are TGCGCCAGCAGTGAGCCCGGACAGGCTCGCTATGGCTACACCTTC. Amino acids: CASSEPGQARYGYTF.

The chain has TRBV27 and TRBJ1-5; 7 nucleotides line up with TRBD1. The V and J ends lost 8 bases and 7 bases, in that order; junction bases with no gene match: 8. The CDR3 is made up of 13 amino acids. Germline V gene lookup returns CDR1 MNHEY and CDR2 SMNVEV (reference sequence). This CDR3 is CASGSQGFQPQHF. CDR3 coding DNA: TGTGCCAGCGGATCACAGGGGTTCCAGCCCCAGCATTTT.

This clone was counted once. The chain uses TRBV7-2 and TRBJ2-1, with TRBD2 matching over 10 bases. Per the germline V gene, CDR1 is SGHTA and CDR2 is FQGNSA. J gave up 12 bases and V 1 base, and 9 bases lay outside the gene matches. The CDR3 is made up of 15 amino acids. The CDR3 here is CASSLGGTSVNGQFF. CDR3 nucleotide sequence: TGTGCCAGCAGCTTAGGTGGGACTAGCGTTAACGGGCAGTTCTTC.

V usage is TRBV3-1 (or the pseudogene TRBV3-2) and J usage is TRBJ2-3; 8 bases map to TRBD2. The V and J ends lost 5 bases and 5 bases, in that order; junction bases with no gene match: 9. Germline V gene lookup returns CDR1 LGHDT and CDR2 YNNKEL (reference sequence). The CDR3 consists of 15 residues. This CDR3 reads CASSWSGSGGDTQYF. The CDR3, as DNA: TGTGCCAGCAGCTGGAGCGGGAGTGGTGGAGATACGCAGTATTTT.

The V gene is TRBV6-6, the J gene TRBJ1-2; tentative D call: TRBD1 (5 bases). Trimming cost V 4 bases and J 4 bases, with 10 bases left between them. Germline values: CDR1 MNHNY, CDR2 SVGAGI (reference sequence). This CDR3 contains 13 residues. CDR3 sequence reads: CASSFPGVYGYTF. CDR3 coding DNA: TGTGCCAGCAGTTTCCCGGGGGTCTATGGCTACACCTTC.

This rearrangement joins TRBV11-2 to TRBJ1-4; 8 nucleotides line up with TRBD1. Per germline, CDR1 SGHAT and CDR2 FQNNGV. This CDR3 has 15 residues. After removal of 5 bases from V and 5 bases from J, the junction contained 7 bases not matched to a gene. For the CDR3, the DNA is TGTGCCAGCAGCGACAGGGGCATGGGGAATGAAAAACTGTTTTTT. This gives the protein CASSDRGMGNEKLFF.

The CDR3 DNA reads TGTGCCAGCAGCTTAGCGGGAGGCGGCAAAAACATTCAGTACTTC. It translates to CASSLAGGGKNIQYF. The V gene is TRBV7-2, the J gene TRBJ2-4, with D possibly being TRBD2 (6 bases). CDR3 size: 15 residues. Per the germline V gene, CDR1 is SGHTA and CDR2 is FQGNSA. The V and J ends lost 0 bases and 3 bases respectively, with 9 bases between them.